Shown below are 8 T cell receptor beta chains from a single sample sequenced in a study of shared clonotypes between healthy human individuals. Generated by immunoSEQ multiplex PCR, the TCRdb table keeps only in-frame clones and is missing some. The data contain more than 2 million clones, 90% to 95% of them singletons. The sequenced sample consisted of naive CD4+ T cells sorted from blood. Subset reported: CD45RA+ positively selected. The source of these receptors is a man younger than 35 in good health.

The chain joins TRBV4-1 to TRBJ1-5; D may be TRBD1 (5 bases). The ends were cut back, 4 bases at V and 6 bases at J, with 16 bases in the middle. Germline V lookup: CDR1 MGHRA, CDR2 YSYEKL. The CDR3 is 15 amino acids. The CDR3 sequence is CASSLIPQAFQPQHF. The CDR3 region has the DNA TGCGCCAGCAGCCTTATCCCACAGGCGTTTCAGCCCCAGCATTTT.

This clone occurred once. This sequence joins TRBV2 and TRBJ2-5; perhaps TRBD2 as D (5 bases). Per germline, CDR1 SNHLY and CDR2 FYNNEI. Between the trimmed V and J ends, which lost 6 bases and 3 bases, there was a span of 11 bases. CDR3 length equals 13 residues. CDR3 DNA: TGTGCCAGCAGGAGGGTTGATAAAGAGACCCAGTACTTC. It codes for CASRRVDKETQYF. Supplemented by reference TRBV2 and TRBJ2-5, the full variable domain reads EPEVTQTPSHQVTQMGQEVILRCVPISNHLYFYWYRQILGQKVEFLVSFYNNEISEKSEIFDDQFSVERPDGSNFTLKIRSTKLEDSAMYFCASRRVDKETQYFGPGTRLLVL.

V usage is TRBV12-5 and J usage is TRBJ1-4, with a weak D call TRBD1 (6 bases). Trimming shortened V by 4 bases and J by 6 bases, and 9 bases separated the two germline ends. This CDR3 is 13 amino acids long. CDR1 and CDR2 from the germline V gene are LGHNT and FRNRAP. For the CDR3, the DNA is TGTGCTAGTGGTTCCCGGACAGATGAAAAACTGTTTTTT. Its protein product is CASGSRTDEKLFF. The full variable domain, with the rest looked up from reference TRBV12-5 and TRBJ1-4, is DARVTQTPRHKVTEMGQEVTMRCQPILGHNTVFWYRQTMMQGLELLAYFRNRAPLDDSGMPKDRFSAEMPDATLATLKIQPSEPRDSAVYFCASGSRTDEKLFFGSGTQLSVL.

J is TRBJ1-2 and V is TRBV7-9, with TRBD1 identical over 7 bases. The CDR3 covers 16 residues. The trim removed 1 base at V and 8 bases at J, leaving 13 bases unmatched. Germline V gene lookup returns CDR1 SEHNR and CDR2 FQNEAQ (reference sequence). CDR3 loop: CASSLVVTGSVEGYTF. For the CDR3, the DNA is TGTGCCAGCAGCTTAGTAGTGACAGGGAGTGTGGAGGGCTACACCTTC.

The genes are TRBV6-6 and TRBJ2-7; D unclear. V lost 5 bases, J lost 0 bases, and 17 bases lay in between. The CDR3 extends over 16 amino acids. Germline CDR1 and CDR2: MNHNY and SVGAGI (reference sequence). The CDR3 sequence is CASSPETYRPSYEQYF. CDR3 in DNA: TGTGCCAGCAGTCCCGAGACCTATCGGCCCTCCTACGAGCAGTACTTC.

The chain combines TRBV30 with TRBJ2-7; D not resolved. Germline assignment: CDR1 GTSNPN and CDR2 SVGIG (reference sequence). CDR3 size: 17 residues. The ends were cut back, 0 bases at V and 7 bases at J, with 25 bases in the middle. The CDR3 DNA reads TGTGCCTGGAGTGTTAGAGTGGTCTCTACGGCCGGGCGGGAGCAGTACTTC. Translating gives CAWSVRVVSTAGREQYF.

V and J are TRBV7-2 and TRBJ1-1; 8 nucleotides line up with TRBD1. In germline, CDR1 is SGHTA, CDR2 FQGNSA. The V gene end was trimmed by 5 bases and the J gene end by 0 bases; junction bases not matched to a gene: 2. The CDR3 is 14 amino acids. The CDR3 protein is CASSGTGVNTEAFF. CDR3 in DNA: TGTGCCAGCAGCGGGACAGGTGTGAACACTGAAGCTTTCTTT.

The rearrangement uses TRBV28 and TRBJ2-4; TRBD1 matches at 8 bases. Trimming took 6 bases from V and 8 from J; bases not matched to a gene: 6. The germline gives CDR1 MDHEN, CDR2 SYDVKM. There are 13 residues in the CDR3. The CDR3 sequence: CASRPTGVDIQYF. Here the CDR3 DNA reads TGTGCCAGCAGGCCGACAGGGGTGGACATTCAGTACTTC.